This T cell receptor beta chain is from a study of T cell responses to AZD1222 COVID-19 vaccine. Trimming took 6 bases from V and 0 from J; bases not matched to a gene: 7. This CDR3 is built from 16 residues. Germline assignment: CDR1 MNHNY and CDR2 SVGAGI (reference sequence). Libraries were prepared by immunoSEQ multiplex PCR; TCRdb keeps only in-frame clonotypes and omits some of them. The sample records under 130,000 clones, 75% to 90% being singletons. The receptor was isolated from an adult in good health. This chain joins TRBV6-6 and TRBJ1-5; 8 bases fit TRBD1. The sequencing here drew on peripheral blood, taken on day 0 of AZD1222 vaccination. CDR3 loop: CASSKKQGDSNQPQHF. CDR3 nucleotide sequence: TGTGCCAGCAGCAAAAAACAGGGGGATAGCAATCAGCCCCAGCATTTT.